This T cell receptor (beta chain) was recovered during a study of cytomegalovirus exposure and HLA in healthy donors. Profiling relied on immunoSEQ multiplex PCR, and the TCRdb table lists in-frame clones only, not all of them. The table has fewer than 150,000 clones, 85% to 90% seen once. Unmatched junction bases numbered 1, after V lost 6 bases and J lost 5 bases. The germline gives CDR1 LNHDA, CDR2 SQIVND (reference sequence). The CDR3 contains 12 residues. Sequenced sample: PBMCs. The chain uses TRBV19 and TRBJ2-7; 10 positions agree with TRBD1. The sequence was obtained from a man under 40 in good health and CMV-seronegative. The CDR3 nucleotides are TGTGCCAGTAGAGGACAGGGGGACGAGCAGTACTTC. Protein product: CASRGQGDEQYF.